This passage covers 2 T cell receptor beta chains from one sample sequenced in a study of T cells after yellow fever vaccination. TCRdb re-called the 5' RACE reads through MiXCR, storing one row per CDR3 protein. The data contain about 220,000 distinct CDR3 sequences, approximately 3% of them singletons. Sequences were derived from CD4+ T cells sorted from PBMCs, sampled 10 days after the yellow fever booster vaccination. Receptors were obtained from a man between 18 and 35 years old who received the YFV17D yellow fever vaccine.

In this sample, this clonotype turned up many times. J is TRBJ1-5 and V is TRBV5-1, with TRBD1 matching over 9 bases. Germline loops: CDR1 SGHRS, CDR2 YFSETQ. Trimming took 4 bases from V and 1 from J; bases not matched to a gene: 3. The CDR3 totals 15 residues. The CDR3 sequence: CASSGGTGSNQPQHF. The CDR3 nucleotides are TGCGCCAGCAGCGGCGGGACAGGGAGCAATCAGCCCCAGCATTTT.

V usage is TRBV20-1 and J usage is TRBJ1-2; no clear D. Per the germline V gene, CDR1 is DFQATT and CDR2 is SNEGSKA (reference sequence). The CDR3 has 11 amino acids. The CDR3 nucleotides are TGCAGCGCGGGTGGTGGCTCTGGCTACACCTTC. Amino acid sequence: CSAGGGSGYTF.